This entry describes one T cell receptor beta chain. Its matching antigen is unknown. Generated by immunoSEQ multiplex PCR, the TCRdb table keeps only in-frame clones and is missing some. The table lists 20,000 to 25,000 clones, 75% to 85% of them singletons, with roughly 6% in the top ten. The sample belongs to a study of vaccination effects on CD4 cells after COVID-19. Across the study: Post-vaccine specimens arrived a median 72 days past the second dose.

Germline CDR1 reads MRHNA; CDR2 reads SNTAGT. V was pared by 4 bases and J by 0 bases, with 15 bases between. The CDR3 loop spans 16 amino acids. Before any sequencing was done, the ViraFEST assay used viral peptide pools to expand antigen-specific CD4+ T cells. Culture lasted roughly 9 days before CD4+ T cell isolation. Either the mRNA-1273 or the BNT162b2 vaccine was given to participants as two doses. Nucleocapsid antibodies stayed negative before and after vaccination, showing no earlier SARS-CoV-2 infection. The receptor was derived from a human donor who received a COVID-19 vaccine. Some clones in this sample may be carry-over from other donors' samples. This chain joins TRBV6-4 and TRBJ1-2; tentative D call: TRBD1 (5 bases). The specimen was CD4+ T cells from PBMCs cultured with SARS-CoV-2 spike peptides, collected after COVID-19 vaccination. The CDR3 sequence is CASSALTGAPNYGYTF. As DNA, the CDR3 is TGTGCCAGCAGTGCCCTGACTGGGGCCCCTAACTATGGCTACACCTTC.